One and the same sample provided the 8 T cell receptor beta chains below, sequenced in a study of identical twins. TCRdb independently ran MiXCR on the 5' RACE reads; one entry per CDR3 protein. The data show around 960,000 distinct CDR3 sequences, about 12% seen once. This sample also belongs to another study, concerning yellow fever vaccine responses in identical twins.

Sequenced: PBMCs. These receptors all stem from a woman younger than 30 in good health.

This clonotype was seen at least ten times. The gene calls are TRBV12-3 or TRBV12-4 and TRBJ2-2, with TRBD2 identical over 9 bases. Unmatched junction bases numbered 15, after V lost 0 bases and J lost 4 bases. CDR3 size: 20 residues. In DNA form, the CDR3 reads TGTGCCAGCAGTTTAGCCCCAGGGACTAGCAGCGCACTATTCACCGGGGAGCTGTTTTTT. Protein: CASSLAPGTSSALFTGELFF.

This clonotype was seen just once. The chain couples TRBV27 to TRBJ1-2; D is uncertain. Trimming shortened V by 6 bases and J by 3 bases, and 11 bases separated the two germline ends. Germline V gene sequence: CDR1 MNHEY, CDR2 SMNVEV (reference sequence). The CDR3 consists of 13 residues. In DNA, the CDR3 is TGTGCCAGCAGCCCAGCCCTACACTATGGCTACACCTTC. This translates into CASSPALHYGYTF.

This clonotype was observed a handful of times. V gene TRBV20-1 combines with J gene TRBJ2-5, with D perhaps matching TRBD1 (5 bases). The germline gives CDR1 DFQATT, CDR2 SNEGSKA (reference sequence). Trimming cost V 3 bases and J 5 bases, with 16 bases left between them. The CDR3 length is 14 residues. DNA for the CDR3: TGCAGTGCTAGCATCGTGCAGGGAAGGGAGACCCAGTACTTC. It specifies CSASIVQGRETQYF.

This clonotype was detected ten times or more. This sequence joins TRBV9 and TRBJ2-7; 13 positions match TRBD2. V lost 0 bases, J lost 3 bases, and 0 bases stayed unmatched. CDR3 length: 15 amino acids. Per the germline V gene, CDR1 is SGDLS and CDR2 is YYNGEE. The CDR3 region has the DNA TGTGCCAGCAGCGTAGGGACTAGCGGGAGCTACGAGCAGTACTTC. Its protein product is CASSVGTSGSYEQYF.

CDR3 sequence: CASRVTNEKLFF. For the CDR3, the DNA is TGTGCCAGCAGGGTAACTAATGAAAAACTGTTTTTT. The chain combines TRBV12-3 or TRBV12-4 with TRBJ1-4; D ambiguous. V was trimmed by 6 bases and J by 1 base, leaving 3 bases between them. This CDR3 has 12 amino acids.

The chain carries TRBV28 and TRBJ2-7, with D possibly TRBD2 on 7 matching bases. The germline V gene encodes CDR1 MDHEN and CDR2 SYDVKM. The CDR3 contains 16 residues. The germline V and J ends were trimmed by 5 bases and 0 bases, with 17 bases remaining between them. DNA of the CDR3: TGTGCCAGCAGTCTATATAGGGGGGGGAGCTCCTACGAGCAGTACGTC. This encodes CASSLYRGGSSYEQYV.

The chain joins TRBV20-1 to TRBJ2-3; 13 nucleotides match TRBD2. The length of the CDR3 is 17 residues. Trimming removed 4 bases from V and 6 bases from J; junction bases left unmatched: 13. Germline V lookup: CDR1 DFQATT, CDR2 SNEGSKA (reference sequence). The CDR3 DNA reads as TGCAGTGCTACCGGGAGAACTAGCGGGAGGGCCATGGATACGCAGTATTTT. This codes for CSATGRTSGRAMDTQYF.

DNA of the CDR3: TGCGCCAGCAGTGAGGGACGGACTAGCGGAAGCTCCTACAATGAGCAGTTCTTC. It is translated as CASSEGRTSGSSYNEQFF. The chain links TRBV10-1 to TRBJ2-1; 10 bases line up with TRBD2. The CDR3 sequence is 18 residues long. CDR1 is WNHNN and CDR2 is SYGVQD in the germline V gene (reference sequence). V lost 2 bases to trimming and J lost 0 bases; unmatched junction nucleotides: 7.